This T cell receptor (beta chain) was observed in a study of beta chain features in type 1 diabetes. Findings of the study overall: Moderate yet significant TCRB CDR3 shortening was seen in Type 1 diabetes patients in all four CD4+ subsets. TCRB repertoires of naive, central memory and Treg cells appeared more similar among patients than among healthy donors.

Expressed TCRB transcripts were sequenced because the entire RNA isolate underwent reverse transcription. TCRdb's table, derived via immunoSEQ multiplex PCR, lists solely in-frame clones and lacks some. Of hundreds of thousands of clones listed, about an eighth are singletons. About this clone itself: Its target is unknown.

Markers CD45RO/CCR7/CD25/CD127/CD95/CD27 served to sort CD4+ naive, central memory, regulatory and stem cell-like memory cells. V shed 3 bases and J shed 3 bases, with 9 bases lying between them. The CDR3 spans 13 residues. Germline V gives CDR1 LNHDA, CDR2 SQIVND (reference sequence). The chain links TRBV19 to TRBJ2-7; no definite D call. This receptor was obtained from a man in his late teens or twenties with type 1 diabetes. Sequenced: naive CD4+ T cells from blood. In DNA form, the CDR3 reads TGTGCCAGTAGTATCACCATCCTCTACGAGCAGTACTTC. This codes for CASSITILYEQYF.